One sample yielded the 22 T cell receptor beta chains listed below, sequenced in a study of blood T cell repertoires in COVID-19. Method: immunoSEQ multiplex PCR; TCRdb's copy keeps in-frame clones and lacks some. This table has some 200,000 clones, about nine tenths appearing once. Sequencing was performed on PBMCs or T cells enriched from blood (not recorded which). These receptors originate from a woman aged 40 to 50 with acute COVID-19.

This clone was found once. The gene calls are TRBV6-5 and TRBJ2-7; 9 nucleotides line up with TRBD1. The CDR3 sequence is 16 residues long. CDR1 and CDR2 (germline): MNHEY, SVGAGI. Trimming took 4 bases from V and 7 from J; bases not matched to a gene: 14. CDR3 bases: TGTGCCAGCAGTTTCGCGCGTGGGACAGGGTTCGCGGAGCAGTACTTC. Protein product: CASSFARGTGFAEQYF.

The rearrangement uses TRBV7-9 and TRBJ1-3; D unclear. The V gene lost 5 bases and the J gene lost 2 bases, with 7 bases spanning the gap. The CDR3 is 13 residues long. CDR1 and CDR2 from the germline V gene are SEHNR and FQNEAQ (reference sequence). CDR3 DNA: TGTGCCAGCAGCGAGATTACTGGAAACACCATATATTTT. Translation: CASSEITGNTIYF.

This clone was observed a single time. This chain connects TRBV5-1 to TRBJ2-1; 8 positions match TRBD2. Losses at the gene ends were 0 bases for V and 0 bases for J; bases not matched to a gene: 5. The CDR3 contains 17 residues. Germline-derived CDR1 and CDR2 are SGHRS and YFSETQ. The CDR3 bases are TGCGCCAGCAGCTTGGGTGACGGGGGGGCCTCCTACAATGAGCAGTTCTTC. Translating it yields CASSLGDGGASYNEQFF.

The V and J genes are TRBV10-3 and TRBJ2-3; TRBD1 matches at 8 bases. After removal of 11 bases from V and 2 bases from J, the junction contained 3 bases not matched to a gene. This CDR3 spans 12 amino acids. Germline V gene data show CDR1 as ENHRY and CDR2 as SYGVKD. The CDR3 DNA sequence: TGTGCCGCGGGACAGGCCACAGATACGCAGTATTTT. It specifies CAAGQATDTQYF.

The CDR3 sequence is CASSLLDTNYGYTF. For the CDR3, the DNA is TGTGCCAGCAGTTTACTCGACACCAACTATGGCTACACCTTC. The rearrangement links TRBV27 to TRBJ1-2, with D unresolved. Germline CDR1 and CDR2: MNHEY and SMNVEV (reference sequence). The V gene lost 2 bases and the J gene lost 2 bases, with 9 bases spanning the gap. The length of the CDR3 is 14 residues.

The table lists this clone with a count of one. V and J are TRBV3-1 (or the pseudogene TRBV3-2) and TRBJ1-4, with TRBD1 matching 9 bases. After removal of 4 bases from V and 5 bases from J, the junction contained 11 bases not matched to a gene. Germline V CDR1 and CDR2: LGHDT, YNNKEL (reference sequence). The CDR3 sequence is 17 residues long. As DNA, the CDR3 is TGTGCCAGCAGCCGCCAAGAATTTACAGGGGGCAATGAAAAACTGTTTTTT. Translation gives CASSRQEFTGGNEKLFF.

To note about this clone: This same CDR3 is encoded by further DNA sequences in the sample. This chain joins TRBV3-1 (or the pseudogene TRBV3-2) and TRBJ1-1, with D uncertain. The CDR3 length is 12 residues. V was shortened by 4 bases and J by 3 bases, with 6 bases between the two germline ends. Germline CDR1 reads LGHDT; CDR2 reads YNNKEL (reference sequence). As DNA, the CDR3 is TGTGCCAGCAGCCGAACAGACACTGAAGCTTTCTTT. Protein product: CASSRTDTEAFF.

V usage is TRBV18 and J usage is TRBJ2-7, with D tentatively TRBD2 (6 bases). V shed 3 bases and J shed 0 bases, with 21 bases lying between them. CDR1 is KGHSH and CDR2 is LQKENI in the germline V gene. The CDR3 length is 18 residues. The CDR3 is CASSPRGTKVGDSYEQYF. DNA of the CDR3: TGTGCCAGCTCACCGCGCGGGACCAAAGTGGGGGACTCCTACGAGCAGTACTTC.

The J gene is TRBJ2-1, the V gene TRBV9; D is undetermined. V was pared by 1 base and J by 5 bases, with 4 bases between. CDR1 SGDLS and CDR2 YYNGEE come from the germline V gene. The CDR3 contains 12 residues. In DNA form, the CDR3 reads TGTGCCAGCAGCGTACGGGACAATGAGCAGTTCTTC. Encoded protein: CASSVRDNEQFF. The whole variable domain, remainder taken from reference TRBV9 and TRBJ2-1, is DSGVTQTPKHLITATGQRVTLRCSPRSGDLSVYWYQQSLDQGLQFLIQYYNGEERAKGNILERFSAQQFPDLHSELNLSSLELGDSALYFCASSVRDNEQFFGPGTRLTVL.

The CDR3 reads CATSDLAQGGDTQYF. CDR3 nucleotides: TGTGCCACCAGTGATTTGGCGCAGGGTGGGGATACGCAGTATTTT. The V and J genes are TRBV24-1 and TRBJ2-3; TRBD1 might be the D (5 bases). V lost 0 bases, J lost 6 bases, and 12 bases lay in between. This CDR3 contains 15 residues. CDR1 is KGHDR and CDR2 is SFDVKD in the germline V gene.

This clone came up a few times. Written as DNA, the CDR3 is TGTGCCAGCTCACTTTTGGACAGGGTTGGCAATCAGCCCCAGCATTTT. This sequence encodes CASSLLDRVGNQPQHF. The chain recombines TRBV18 with TRBJ1-5; 8 bases are shared with TRBD1. After removal of 4 bases from V and 2 bases from J, the junction contained 7 bases not matched to a gene. The germline gives CDR1 KGHSH, CDR2 LQKENI. The CDR3 covers 16 residues.

The V and J genes are TRBV25-1 and TRBJ1-1; 7 nucleotides align to TRBD1. This CDR3 spans 14 amino acids. In germline, CDR1 is MGHDK, CDR2 SYGVNS. The V and J ends lost 4 bases and 6 bases, in that order; junction bases with no gene match: 8. The CDR3 protein is CASSADRANAEAFF. The CDR3 region has the DNA TGTGCCAGCAGTGCTGACAGGGCTAATGCTGAAGCTTTCTTT.

This clone was found a few times. V is TRBV13 and J is TRBJ2-1; 8 positions agree with TRBD2. Germline V gene data show CDR1 as PRHDT and CDR2 as FYEKMQ (reference sequence). The junction had 13 bases not matched to a gene; V was cut back by 5 bases and J by 4 bases. The CDR3 totals 17 residues. CDR3 sequence (DNA): TGTGCCAGCAGCCCGCCGAGAATAGCGGGGTTGTACAATGAGCAGTTCTTC. This gives the protein CASSPPRIAGLYNEQFF.

The J gene is TRBJ2-1, the V gene TRBV18; 7 bases are shared with TRBD1. Trimming removed 0 bases from V and 5 bases from J; junction bases left unmatched: 7. Germline values: CDR1 KGHSH, CDR2 LQKENI. CDR3 length: 16 residues. The CDR3 region has the DNA TGTGCCAGCTCACCACCAGGTAACAGGGGCAACAATGAGCAGTTCTTC. Protein: CASSPPGNRGNNEQFF.

The chain joins TRBV19 to TRBJ2-3; 10 bases match TRBD1. The CDR3 consists of 16 residues. Unmatched junction bases numbered 9, after V lost 5 bases and J lost 4 bases. The germline V gene has CDR1 LNHDA and CDR2 SQIVND (reference sequence). The chain's CDR3 is CASSAYPGQGSDTQYF. Written as DNA, the CDR3 is TGTGCCAGTAGTGCCTACCCGGGACAGGGGTCAGATACGCAGTATTTT. The full variable domain, completed using reference TRBV19 and TRBJ2-3, is DGGITQSPKYLFRKEGQNVTLSCEQNLNHDAMYWYRQDPGQGLRLIYYSQIVNDFQKGDIAEGYSVSREKKESFPLTVTSAQKNPTAFYLCASSAYPGQGSDTQYFGPGTRLTVL.

The CDR3 here is CASIFGTARNTEAFF. The CDR3 nucleotides read TGTGCCAGCATCTTTGGGACAGCCAGGAACACTGAAGCTTTCTTT. This chain uses TRBV6-5 with TRBJ1-1, with TRBD1 matching over 7 bases. Germline V gene lookup returns CDR1 MNHEY and CDR2 SVGAGI. The V gene end was trimmed by 7 bases and the J gene end by 1 base; junction bases not matched to a gene: 9. This CDR3 contains 15 residues.

This clone has more than one count but fewer than ten. J is TRBJ1-2 and V is TRBV5-6, with 8 bases lining up with TRBD1. The CDR3 length is 15 residues. V lost 0 bases and J lost 4; bases outside the gene matches: 5. Germline CDR1 and CDR2: SGHDT and YYEEEE. Written as DNA, the CDR3 is TGTGCCAGCAGCTTGGACAGGGGGAACCTCTATGGCTACACCTTC. It specifies CASSLDRGNLYGYTF.

This chain uses TRBV11-2 with TRBJ2-3; the match to TRBD2 covers 10 bases. CDR3 length equals 16 residues. With V trimmed by 3 bases and J by 6 bases, 9 bases remained unmatched. Germline CDR1 SGHAT, CDR2 FQNNGV. This CDR3 is CASSFGLAVGRDTQYF. The CDR3 region has the DNA TGTGCCAGCAGCTTCGGACTAGCGGTAGGGCGGGATACGCAGTATTTT.

The rearrangement links TRBV30 to TRBJ1-2; 9 nucleotides agree with TRBD1. The CDR3 spans 16 residues. Germline V lookup: CDR1 GTSNPN, CDR2 SVGIG (reference sequence). V was pared by 1 base and J by 2 bases, with 8 bases of the junction left unmatched. CDR3: CAWSGKGQGWNYGYTF. In nucleotides, the CDR3 is TGTGCCTGGAGTGGCAAGGGACAGGGATGGAACTATGGCTACACCTTC.

The rearrangement uses TRBV7-2 and TRBJ1-4; possibly TRBD1 for D (5 bases). The V gene lost 2 bases and the J gene lost 2 bases, with 9 bases spanning the gap. Germline lookup yields CDR1 SGHTA and CDR2 FQGNSA. The CDR3 is made up of 15 amino acids. The CDR3 is CASSLQGGTNEKLFF. The CDR3 coding sequence is TGTGCCAGCAGCTTACAGGGAGGGACTAATGAAAAACTGTTTTTT.

This clone has more than one count but fewer than ten. This sequence joins TRBV10-3 and TRBJ1-1; D possibly corresponds to TRBD1 (5 bases). This CDR3 is built from 13 residues. The germline CDR1 and CDR2 sequences are ENHRY and SYGVKD. Trimming took 6 bases from V and 6 from J, leaving 14 bases between them. CDR3 protein: CAISGLEGAEAFF. The CDR3 nucleotides are TGTGCCATCAGCGGTTTGGAAGGGGCTGAAGCTTTCTTT.

The CDR3 bases are TGTGCCGCTGCGGACAGGGACACCGGGGAGCTGTTTTTT. Protein: CAAADRDTGELFF. This chain links TRBV15 with TRBJ2-2, with 8 bases lining up with TRBD1. J was trimmed by 3 bases and V by 11 bases; bases with no gene match: 5. The CDR3 is made up of 13 amino acids. CDR1 and CDR2 (germline): LNHNV, YYDKDF (reference sequence).